This T cell receptor beta chain was identified in a study of CD8 T cells in ankylosing spondylitis. Regarding the study as a whole: Made up of roughly 8 highly homologous variants, a TCR beta motif appeared characteristic of ankylosing spondylitis blood. Reactive arthritis synovial fluid and blood previously showed some of these motif variants. Significantly higher representation of disease-linked clones was reported for matched ankylosing spondylitis synovial fluid.

CDR1 SGDLS and CDR2 YYNGEE come from the germline V gene. The CDR3 runs to 14 residues. The trim removed 2 bases at V and 6 bases at J, leaving 4 bases unmatched. Ten or more counts support this clonotype. As yet, its antigen is unknown. It was by quantitative 5'-RACE with molecular barcodes that TCR beta libraries were made. TCRdb redid the calling of the 5' RACE reads with MiXCR, one entry per CDR3 protein. Of approximately 300,000 distinct CDR3 sequences in the sample, around 7.6% were seen once. This chain connects TRBV9 to TRBJ1-5; 8 bases fit TRBD1. The TCR sequence derives from a male donor with ankylosing spondylitis. Specimen: blood, either unsorted or a sorted T cell fraction (not recorded which). The CDR3 coding sequence is TGTGCCAGCAGCGTGGACAGGGTGAGTCAGCCCCAGCATTTT. Its protein is CASSVDRVSQPQHF.